This entry describes one TCR beta chain. Its specificity is not known. The data were produced by immunoSEQ multiplex PCR, yet TCRdb's version contains in-frame clones alone and is incomplete. The sample has about 140,000 clones, about 91% seen once. Per the germline V gene, CDR1 is LGHNA and CDR2 is YNFKEQ. The CDR3 is 14 residues long. J was trimmed by 3 bases and V by 4 bases; bases with no gene match: 5. This sample is drawn from a study of T cell responses to AZD1222 COVID-19 vaccine. Notes on the study in general: Two AZD1222 doses significantly raised spike-specific TCR breadth and depth over controls. Among spike-specific TCRs, nearly half reportedly target unmutated variant regions. It should be noted that donors were predominantly white British and more often female, and clonal diversity was possibly underestimated.

The TCR was taken from an adult in good health. This specimen was peripheral blood, taken on day 0 of AZD1222 vaccination. The rearrangement joins TRBV4-2 to TRBJ1-1; TRBD1 agrees at 7 bases. CDR3 bases: TGTGCCAGCAGCCTGCCCCAGGGGGACACTGAAGCTTTCTTT. The encoded protein is CASSLPQGDTEAFF.